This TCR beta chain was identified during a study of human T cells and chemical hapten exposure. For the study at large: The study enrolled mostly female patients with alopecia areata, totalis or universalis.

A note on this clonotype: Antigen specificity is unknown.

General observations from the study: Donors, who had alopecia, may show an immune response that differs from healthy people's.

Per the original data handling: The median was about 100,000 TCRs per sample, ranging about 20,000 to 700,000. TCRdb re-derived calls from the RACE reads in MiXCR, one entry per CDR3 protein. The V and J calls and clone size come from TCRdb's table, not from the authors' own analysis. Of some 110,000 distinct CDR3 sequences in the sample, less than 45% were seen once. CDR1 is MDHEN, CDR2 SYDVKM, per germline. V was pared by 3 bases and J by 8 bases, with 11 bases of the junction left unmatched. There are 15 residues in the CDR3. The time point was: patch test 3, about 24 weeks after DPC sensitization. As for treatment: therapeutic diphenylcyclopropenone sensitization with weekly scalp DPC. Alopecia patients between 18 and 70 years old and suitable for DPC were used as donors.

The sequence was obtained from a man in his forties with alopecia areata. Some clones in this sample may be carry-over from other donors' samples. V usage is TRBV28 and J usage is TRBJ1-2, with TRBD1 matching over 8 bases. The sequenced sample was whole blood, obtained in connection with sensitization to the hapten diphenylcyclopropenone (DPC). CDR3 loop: CASSLAPAGGRGYTF. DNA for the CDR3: TGTGCCAGCAGTTTGGCACCGGCAGGGGGCAGGGGCTACACCTTC.